This T cell receptor beta chain is from a study of response to subunit inactivated influenza vaccine. General study points: Authors suggested each seasonal flu vaccination may recruit only limited numbers of new T cells.

TCRdb ran MiXCR on the RT-PCR reads and lists one entry per CDR3 protein. In the table there are more than 450,000 distinct CDR3 sequences, roughly 10% of which are singletons. In this sample, this clonotype turned up many times. Antigen: not known. The CDR3 runs to 11 residues. V dropped 6 bases and J dropped 5 bases, with 4 bases sitting between them. The J gene is TRBJ2-2, the V gene TRBV12-3 or TRBV12-4; D unclear. The sequence came from a man aged 45-60 years who received an inactivated influenza vaccine. The specimen was PBMCs from blood, collected on the day of vaccination. CDR3 sequence (DNA): TGTGCCAGCAGAGAGACCGGGGAGCTGTTTTTT. Translated: CASRETGELFF.